This T cell receptor beta chain emerged from a study of CD8 T cells in Susac syndrome. This clonotype appeared a single time. Germline V gene sequence: CDR1 GTSNPN, CDR2 SVGIG (reference sequence). This CDR3 spans 11 amino acids. Trimming pared 5 bases from V and 0 bases from J, leaving 5 bases between. Random hexamers primed reverse transcription of about 0.45 to 1 ug RNA. TCRdb recomputed calls from the immunoSEQ multiplex PCR reads with MiXCR, one row per CDR3 protein. This table has 200,000 or so distinct CDR3 sequences, 90% to 96% appearing once. Sequencing used CD4+ T cells from PBMCs. The chain links TRBV30 to TRBJ2-7, with D unclear. The receptor comes from a human donor with Susac syndrome. In DNA form, the CDR3 reads TGTGCCTGGGGGATCTCCTACGAGCAGTACTTC. This translates into CAWGISYEQYF.